Listed below are T cell receptor beta chains from one sample, sequenced in a study of T cells after yellow fever vaccination. TCRdb independently ran MiXCR on the 5' RACE reads; one entry per CDR3 protein. The sample comprises approximately 330,000 distinct CDR3 sequences, approximately 13% of which are singletons, and 2.5% to 4% rests with the top ten. This specimen consisted of CD4+ T cells sorted from PBMCs, obtained 15 days after the yellow fever booster vaccination. All receptors come from a man between 18 and 35 years old who received the YFV17D yellow fever vaccine. Each CDR3 is given without its conserved first and last residue. A row's size may be missing; if present it is once, few, many or a size class.

J: TRBJ1-2
V: TRBV5-1
size: many
CDR3: ASSLGQGDYGYT

J: TRBJ1-3
V: TRBV12-3/TRBV12-4
size: -
CDR3: ASSLSAAGIAGNTIY

J: TRBJ2-5
V: TRBV2
size: -
CDR3: ASNGAEGTQY

J: TRBJ2-1
V: TRBV20-1
size: -
CDR3: SARGGGGYEQF

J: TRBJ2-2
V: TRBV4-3
size: -
CDR3: ASSQEGQGPVAGELF

J: TRBJ1-6
V: TRBV5-1
size: few
CDR3: ASSLASLRESPLH

J: TRBJ2-7
V: TRBV10-1
size: -
CDR3: ASSEPGTEQY

J: TRBJ1-1
V: TRBV18
size: many
CDR3: ASSRDINTEAF

J: TRBJ2-3
V: TRBV11-2
size: -
CDR3: ASRRGSTDTQY

J: TRBJ1-2
V: TRBV6-2/TRBV6-3
size: few
CDR3: ASSYFGPGYGYT

J: TRBJ2-2
V: TRBV5-1
size: -
CDR3: ASSFVSEAELF

J: TRBJ1-1
V: TRBV2
size: few
CDR3: AIFRSTDTEAF

J: TRBJ1-2
V: TRBV29-1
size: -
CDR3: SVEGTPYGYT

J: TRBJ2-1
V: TRBV12-5
size: few
CDR3: ASGLQGRDEQF

J: TRBJ2-3
V: TRBV7-2
size: many
CDR3: ASSSGLRGSLADTQY

J: TRBJ1-6
V: TRBV20-1
size: -
CDR3: SARDQGDRPSSPLH

J: TRBJ1-2
V: TRBV27
size: few
CDR3: ASMPPGGYGYT

J: TRBJ2-1
V: TRBV20-1
size: -
CDR3: SAKGGWDLQF

J: TRBJ2-7
V: TRBV5-1
size: -
CDR3: ASSSGTEQY

J: TRBJ1-5
V: TRBV12-3/TRBV12-4
size: few
CDR3: ASRPRRDQPQH

J: TRBJ1-3
V: TRBV7-9
size: -
CDR3: ASSLGGRSGNTIY

J: TRBJ1-2
V: TRBV10-3
size: few
CDR3: AISEFTANYGYT

J: TRBJ1-1
V: TRBV7-2
size: few
CDR3: ASSRHTGNTEAF

J: TRBJ1-1
V: TRBV29-1
size: many
CDR3: STAVQGINTEAF

J: TRBJ1-1
V: TRBV5-1
size: few
CDR3: ASSLAPPLHEAF

J: TRBJ1-2
V: TRBV4-3
size: few
CDR3: ASSQDLAGDTYGYT

J: TRBJ2-1
V: TRBV24-1
size: -
CDR3: ATSDLASYNEQF

J: TRBJ2-5
V: TRBV6-2/TRBV6-3
size: many
CDR3: ASSDRVRETQY

J: TRBJ1-1
V: TRBV5-1
size: -
CDR3: ASSLAASRGVRAEAF

J: TRBJ2-1
V: TRBV7-2
size: few
CDR3: ASSDRLTPEEQF

J: TRBJ1-2
V: TRBV7-9
size: few
CDR3: ASSFARGSGGYT

J: TRBJ1-1
V: TRBV6-5
size: -
CDR3: ASSYWDRANTEAF

J: TRBJ1-1
V: TRBV30
size: few
CDR3: AWSVQGMNTEAF

J: TRBJ2-3
V: TRBV2
size: few
CDR3: ASSLIAGATDTQY

J: TRBJ1-3
V: TRBV5-6
size: few
CDR3: ASSLFGLTGNTIY

J: TRBJ2-5
V: TRBV7-2
size: few
CDR3: ASSLGQLRGEETQY

J: TRBJ2-2
V: TRBV7-2
size: few
CDR3: ASRRDRGNTGELF